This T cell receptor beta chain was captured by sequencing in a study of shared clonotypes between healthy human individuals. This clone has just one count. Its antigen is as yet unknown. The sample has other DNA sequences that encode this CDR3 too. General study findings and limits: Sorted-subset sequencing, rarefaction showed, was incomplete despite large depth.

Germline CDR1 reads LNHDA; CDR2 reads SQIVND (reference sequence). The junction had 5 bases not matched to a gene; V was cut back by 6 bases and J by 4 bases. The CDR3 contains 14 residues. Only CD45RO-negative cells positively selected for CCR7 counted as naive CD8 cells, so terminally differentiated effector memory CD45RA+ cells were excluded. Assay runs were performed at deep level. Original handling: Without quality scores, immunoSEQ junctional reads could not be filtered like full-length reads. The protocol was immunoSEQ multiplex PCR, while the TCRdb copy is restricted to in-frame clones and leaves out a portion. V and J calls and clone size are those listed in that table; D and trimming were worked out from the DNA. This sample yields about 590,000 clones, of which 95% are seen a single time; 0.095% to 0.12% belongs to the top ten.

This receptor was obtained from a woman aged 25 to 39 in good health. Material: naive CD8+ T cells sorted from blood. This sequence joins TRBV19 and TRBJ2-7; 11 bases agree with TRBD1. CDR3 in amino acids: CASSPGTGGYEQYF. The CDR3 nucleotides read TGTGCCAGTAGCCCCGGGACAGGGGGTTACGAGCAGTACTTC. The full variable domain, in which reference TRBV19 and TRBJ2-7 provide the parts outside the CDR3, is DGGITQSPKYLFRKEGQNVTLSCEQNLNHDAMYWYRQDPGQGLRLIYYSQIVNDFQKGDIAEGYSVSREKKESFPLTVTSAQKNPTAFYLCASSPGTGGYEQYFGPGTRLTVT.